The present T cell receptor beta chain was sequenced within a study of blood T cell repertoires in COVID-19. Study overall: The United States, Italy and Spain supplied acute and convalescent COVID-19 samples. PBMCs, B-cell-depleted T cells, or T cells provided the cDNA or gDNA that made up the material.

Germline V gene sequence: CDR1 LGHDT, CDR2 YNNKEL (reference sequence). Deletions cut 1 base from V and 0 bases from J, with 7 bases between. This CDR3 has 15 amino acids. Study processing details: For nucleated cells, counts were estimated from reference gene primer amplification. Sequencing was performed with immunoSEQ multiplex PCR; in TCRdb, only in-frame clones are kept and a portion is missing. V, J and clone size are taken as reported in that table, and D and trimming were inferred from the DNA itself. The table has some 150,000 clones, about four fifths seen once. The chain links TRBV3-1 (or the pseudogene TRBV3-2) to TRBJ2-1; no reliable D call. This receptor was taken from a human donor in a cohort sampled during active COVID-19. The sequencing input was peripheral blood. CDR3 nucleotides: TGTGCCAGCAGCCAAGCGTCGAGCTCCTACAATGAGCAGTTCTTC. Translation gives CASSQASSSYNEQFF.